The entry below describes one T cell receptor (beta chain). Its specificity is unknown. CDR3 length equals 14 residues. Germline V gene lookup returns CDR1 SGHDT and CDR2 YYEEEE. J was trimmed by 3 bases and V by 4 bases; bases with no gene match: 4. The PCR had 60 Vbeta and 13 Jbeta primers. Sequencing used immunoSEQ multiplex PCR; TCRdb keeps in-frame clones, though not all of them. The sample has about 110,000 clones. The data stem from a study of cytomegalovirus exposure and HLA in healthy donors. Study context: The study placed 70% to 85% of its 398 genotyped donors in the Caucasian-associated ancestry cluster. Study observations and caveats: Earlier findings revealed that most TCR beta V segments proved productive either about 87% or about 30% of the time. Per published accounts, TCR beta sequences correctly predicted the HLA-A and HLA-B alleles of most subjects.

This chain connects TRBV5-6 to TRBJ2-7; 10 nucleotides match TRBD1. The clonotype was recovered from a man in his thirties or forties in good health and CMV-seronegative. The sample comprised PBMCs. In DNA, the CDR3 is TGTGCCAGCAGCCCGGGACAGGGGTTCTACGAGCAGTACTTC. Its protein product is CASSPGQGFYEQYF.